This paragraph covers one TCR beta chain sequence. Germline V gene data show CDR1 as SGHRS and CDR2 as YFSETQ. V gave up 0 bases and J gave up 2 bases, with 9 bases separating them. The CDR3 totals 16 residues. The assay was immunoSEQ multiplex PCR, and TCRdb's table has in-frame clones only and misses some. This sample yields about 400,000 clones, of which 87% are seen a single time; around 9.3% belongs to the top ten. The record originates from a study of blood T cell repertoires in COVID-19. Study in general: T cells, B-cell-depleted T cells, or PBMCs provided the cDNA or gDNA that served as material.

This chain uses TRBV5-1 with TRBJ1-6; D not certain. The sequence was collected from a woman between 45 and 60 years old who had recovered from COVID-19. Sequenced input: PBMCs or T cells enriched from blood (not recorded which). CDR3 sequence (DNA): TGCGCCAGCAGCTTGGAGGCGGATGCCTATAATTCACCCCTCCACTTT. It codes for CASSLEADAYNSPLHF.